Shown below are 17 T cell receptor beta chains from a single sample sequenced in a study of T-cell memory formation after mild COVID-19. TCRdb fed the 5' RACE reads into MiXCR, producing one record per CDR3 protein. The table lists 350,000 to 450,000 distinct CDR3 sequences, around 20% of them singletons. Sequenced: PBMCs or a T cell subset sorted from them (not recorded which). The receptors stem from an adult woman who had mild COVID-19 (a few samples of this study predate the infection). Cell type and time point are not known.

This sequence joins TRBV5-1 and TRBJ2-3; D gene unclear. V lost 0 bases and J lost 1, with 6 bases in between. Germline CDR1 is SGHRS and CDR2 is YFSETQ. This CDR3 spans 14 amino acids. The CDR3 coding sequence is TGCGCCAGCAGCTTGGGGCAGCGCACAGATACGCAGTATTTT. Encoded protein: CASSLGQRTDTQYF.

This clonotype was seen more than once but under ten times. The rearrangement links TRBV7-2 to TRBJ2-2; D is ambiguous. Germline V CDR1 and CDR2: SGHTA, FQGNSA. V lost 3 bases to trimming and J lost 4 bases, with 9 bases between them. The CDR3 is 14 amino acids. The CDR3 DNA is TGTGCCAGCAGCTTCGGTCGCGGCACCGGGGAGCTGTTTTTT. Translation gives CASSFGRGTGELFF.

Only a few counts were recorded for this clonotype. The chain uses TRBV2 and TRBJ2-2, with unresolved D. V was shortened by 4 bases and J by 9 bases, with 9 bases between the two germline ends. Germline assignment: CDR1 SNHLY and CDR2 FYNNEI. The CDR3 sequence is 12 residues long. The CDR3: CASSVVGRELFF. Here the CDR3 DNA reads TGTGCCAGCAGTGTGGTAGGCCGGGAGCTGTTTTTT.

The sample holds many counts of this clonotype. The J gene is TRBJ1-4, the V gene TRBV7-9; D may be TRBD1 (5 bases). The CDR3 has 14 residues. V was pared by 2 bases and J by 8 bases, with 12 bases between. Germline-derived CDR1 and CDR2 are SEHNR and FQNEAQ (reference sequence). DNA for the CDR3: TGTGCCAGCAGCTTACGGGGGTTTGGCGAAAAACTGTTTTTT. Amino acids: CASSLRGFGEKLFF.

The gene calls are TRBV29-1 and TRBJ2-1, with D possibly TRBD1 on 5 matching bases. The V end lost 1 base, the J end lost 3 bases, and 16 bases lay between the germline ends. The length of the CDR3 is 16 residues. Germline V gene lookup returns CDR1 SQVTM and CDR2 ANQGSEA. CDR3 bases: TGCAGCGTTGAAGTAGAAGGCTCAGGGCTCTACAATGAGCAGTTCTTC. Translation: CSVEVEGSGLYNEQFF.

This clonotype was counted a few times. CDR3: CASSPWTSGKTDTQYF. The CDR3 DNA sequence: TGTGCCAGCAGCCCCTGGACTAGCGGGAAAACAGATACGCAGTATTTT. The V and J genes are TRBV3-1 and TRBJ2-3; TRBD2 aligns across 12 bases. The CDR3 covers 16 residues. Germline CDR1 reads LGHDT; CDR2 reads YNNKEL (reference sequence). V shed 4 bases and J 3 bases; nucleotides not matched to a gene: 5.

This clonotype occurred once. This chain joins TRBV3-1 and TRBJ2-5; a possible D gene is TRBD2 (5 bases). The V and J ends lost 8 bases and 3 bases respectively, with 13 bases between them. The germline V gene encodes CDR1 LGHDT and CDR2 YNNKEL (reference sequence). The CDR3 contains 13 residues. The chain's CDR3 is CASVRMGEETQYF. The CDR3 DNA sequence: TGTGCCAGCGTTAGGATGGGAGAAGAGACCCAGTACTTC.

This clonotype showed up just a few times. V and J are TRBV5-1 and TRBJ2-7, with D possibly TRBD1 on 6 matching bases. Trimming took off 1 base at V and 5 bases at J, with 13 bases between the two ends. There are 14 residues in the CDR3. CDR1 and CDR2 from the germline V gene are SGHRS and YFSETQ. The CDR3 region has the DNA TGCGCCAGCAGCTTGCCGAGACAGGTCGACGAGCAGTACTTC. It yields the protein CASSLPRQVDEQYF.

This rearrangement joins TRBV7-9 to TRBJ2-3; 9 bases are shared with TRBD1. V was pared by 5 bases and J by 1 base, with 7 bases of the junction left unmatched. The CDR3 length is 16 residues. Germline V gene lookup returns CDR1 SEHNR and CDR2 FQNEAQ (reference sequence). In nucleotides, the CDR3 is TGTGCCAGCAGCCCAGGGACAGGGATACGCACAGATACGCAGTATTTT. Amino acids: CASSPGTGIRTDTQYF.

V gene TRBV7-9 combines with J gene TRBJ1-2; 7 positions match TRBD1. This CDR3 comprises 14 residues. V shed 5 bases, J shed 14 bases, and the junction held 17 bases outside the gene matches. Per germline, CDR1 SEHNR and CDR2 FQNEAQ (reference sequence). CDR3 sequence reads: CASSRDSPILSYTF. The DNA for the CDR3 is TGTGCCAGCAGCCGGGACAGCCCCATCCTTAGTTATACCTTC. The full variable domain, with the rest looked up from reference TRBV7-9 and TRBJ1-2, is DTGVSQNPRHKITKRGQNVTFRCDPISEHNRLYWYRQTLGQGPEFLTYFQNEAQLEKSRLLSDRFSAERPKGSFSTLEIQRTEQGDSAMYLCASSRDSPILSYTFGSGTRLTVV.

The chain carries TRBV7-8 and TRBJ2-1, with TRBD2 matching over 9 bases. CDR3 length: 14 residues. V dropped 6 bases and J dropped 8; count of bases not matched to a gene: 8. Germline values: CDR1 SGHVS, CDR2 FQNEAQ. In DNA, the CDR3 is TGTGCCAGCAGTAAGGTAGCGGGAGCCCATGAGCAGTTCTTC. Its protein is CASSKVAGAHEQFF.

The table lists this clonotype with a count of one. The genes are TRBV5-1 and TRBJ2-1; D gene ambiguous. V was clipped by 5 bases and J by 5 bases, with 11 bases between them. The CDR3 length is 13 residues. The germline CDR1 and CDR2 sequences are SGHRS and YFSETQ. In DNA, the CDR3 is TGCGCCAGCAGAAGAGGTGGTCACAATGAGCAGTTCTTC. It is translated as CASRRGGHNEQFF. Complete variable domain (other parts from reference TRBV5-1 and TRBJ2-1): KAGVTQTPRYLIKTRGQQVTLSCSPISGHRSVSWYQQTPGQGLQFLFEYFSETQRNKGNFPGRFSGRQFSNSRSEMNVSTLELGDSALYLCASRRGGHNEQFFGPGTRLTVL.

This clonotype was detected only a few times. The chain combines TRBV12-3 or TRBV12-4 with TRBJ1-2; tentatively, D is TRBD1 (6 bases). V was clipped by 7 bases and J by 4 bases, with 13 bases between them. The CDR3 loop spans 13 amino acids. Written as DNA, the CDR3 is TGTGCCAGCACCAGCAGGGGATCCTATGGCTACACCTTC. It yields the protein CASTSRGSYGYTF.

This clonotype was seen only a few times. The chain carries TRBV30 and TRBJ2-3; perhaps TRBD2 as D (5 bases). With 0 bases removed from V and 1 base from J, the gap between germline ends came to 8 bases. Germline V gives CDR1 GTSNPN, CDR2 SVGIG (reference sequence). The CDR3 is 14 amino acids. CDR3 loop: CAWSVNGGTDTQYF. The CDR3 region has the DNA TGTGCCTGGAGTGTAAACGGGGGCACAGATACGCAGTATTTT.

This chain joins TRBV19 and TRBJ2-3; 9 nucleotides agree with TRBD2. The CDR3 runs 15 residues. The germline V gene has CDR1 LNHDA and CDR2 SQIVND (reference sequence). J lost 4 bases, V lost 5 bases, and 7 bases had no gene match. CDR3 in amino acids: CASSSTTSGADTQYF. Here the CDR3 DNA reads TGTGCCAGTAGTTCTACGACTAGCGGTGCAGATACGCAGTATTTT.

The chain joins TRBV7-9 to TRBJ1-1; D gene uncertain. Germline V gene data show CDR1 as SEHNR and CDR2 as FQNEAQ (reference sequence). V shed 5 bases and J shed 6 bases, with 13 bases lying between them. CDR3 length: 13 amino acids. CDR3 DNA: TGTGCCAGCAGCCAAAGGGCTCCTCCTGAAGCTTTCTTT. Translated: CASSQRAPPEAFF.

This clonotype was observed a few times. The V call is TRBV27, the J call TRBJ1-2; no firm D call. Between the trimmed V and J ends, which lost 0 bases and 8 bases, there was a span of 16 bases. The CDR3 contains 15 residues. In germline, CDR1 is MNHEY, CDR2 SMNVEV (reference sequence). The CDR3 DNA reads as TGTGCCAGCAGTTTATCATTCCGGTCCACCCCCGGCTACACCTTC. Its protein product is CASSLSFRSTPGYTF.